The present T cell receptor beta chain was sequenced within a study of T cell repertoires in cytomegalovirus infection. Study at large: Public TCR beta signatures marked donors with CMV infection and the matching HLA. Findings and caveats of the study: Clonotype analysis showed dominance of the ex vivo response by HLA-C-restricted CMV-specific TCR beta clonotypes.

MiXCR, run by TCRdb on the reads, gives a single entry per CDR3 protein. The sample has approximately 500,000 distinct CDR3 sequences, 16% seen once. This clonotype was counted many times. Its specificity is unknown. This CDR3 contains 15 residues. V dropped 5 bases and J dropped 1; count of bases not matched to a gene: 6. In germline, CDR1 is DFQATT, CDR2 SNEGSKA (reference sequence). The receptor's source is a human donor in good health (CMV status not recorded). Some clones in this sample may be carry-over from other donors' samples. The sequencing sample was made of CD8+ T cells from PBMCs. The V call is TRBV20-1, the J call TRBJ2-7; 12 bases are shared with TRBD2. This CDR3 is CSAPSGREPSYEQYF. CDR3 DNA: TGCAGTGCTCCTAGCGGGAGGGAACCTTCCTACGAGCAGTACTTC.